A single sample is the source of the 26 T cell receptor beta chains below, sequenced in a study of PD-L1 blockade in urothelial cancer. This sample's time point: peripheral blood 6 weeks after treatment start. Libraries were prepared by immunoSEQ multiplex PCR; TCRdb keeps only in-frame clonotypes and omits some of them. The sample comprises some 110,000 clones, around 93% of which are singletons, and around 4% rests with the top ten. The specimen comprised PBMCs, sampled around atezolizumab (anti-PD-L1) treatment. The receptors originated from a man aged 55-75 years with urothelial cancer.

The V and J genes are TRBV19 and TRBJ1-2; perhaps TRBD1 as D (6 bases). The V end lost 5 bases, the J end lost 5 bases, and 12 bases lay between the germline ends. The CDR3 is made up of 13 amino acids. From germline, CDR1 is LNHDA and CDR2 SQIVND (reference sequence). CDR3 DNA sequence: TGTGCCAGTAGTGTCGACAGGCAATATGGCTACACCTTC. Translating it yields CASSVDRQYGYTF.

This clone was observed a single time. The J gene is TRBJ2-5, the V gene TRBV19; 11 bases map to TRBD1. Trimming at V came to 5 bases and at J to 5 bases, leaving 7 bases not matched to a gene. The CDR3 is made up of 15 amino acids. The germline V gene encodes CDR1 LNHDA and CDR2 SQIVND (reference sequence). The CDR3 spells CASSYRDRGDETQYF. The CDR3 nucleotides are TGTGCCAGTAGTTACCGGGACAGGGGGGACGAGACCCAGTACTTC.

The V call is TRBV4-3, the J call TRBJ2-7, with a tentative D call TRBD2 (6 bases). The CDR3 covers 15 residues. Germline loops: CDR1 LGHNA, CDR2 YSLEER. The ends were cut back, 0 bases at V and 4 bases at J, with 13 bases in the middle. The DNA of the CDR3 is TGCGCCAGCAGCCAAGATCGAGGGACTGCATACGAGCAGTACTTC. Protein: CASSQDRGTAYEQYF.

A single count supports this clone. This chain uses TRBV5-1 with TRBJ2-3; D gene ambiguous. V was trimmed by 1 base and J by 4 bases, leaving 7 bases between them. The germline V gene encodes CDR1 SGHRS and CDR2 YFSETQ. The CDR3 sequence is 13 residues long. The CDR3 region is CASSLSPADTQYF. The DNA for the CDR3 is TGCGCCAGCAGCTTGAGCCCGGCAGATACGCAGTATTTT. The whole variable domain, remainder taken from reference TRBV5-1 and TRBJ2-3, is KAGVTQTPRYLIKTRGQQVTLSCSPISGHRSVSWYQQTPGQGLQFLFEYFSETQRNKGNFPGRFSGRQFSNSRSEMNVSTLELGDSALYLCASSLSPADTQYFGPGTRLTVL.

The gene calls are TRBV7-2 and TRBJ1-3; D perhaps matches TRBD1 (6 bases). The germline V gene has CDR1 SGHTA and CDR2 FQGNSA. The CDR3 runs to 15 residues. V lost 7 bases to trimming and J lost 7 bases, with 20 bases between them. The CDR3 here is CASTPGEGGYNTIYF. In DNA form, the CDR3 reads TGTGCCAGCACCCCGGGGGAGGGGGGATACAACACCATATATTTT.

The rearrangement uses TRBV18 and TRBJ2-5; a weak D match, TRBD2 (5 bases). Germline V gene sequence: CDR1 KGHSH, CDR2 LQKENI. V was clipped by 0 bases and J by 7 bases, with 9 bases between them. The length of the CDR3 is 13 residues. The chain's CDR3 is CASSPPLLATQYF. CDR3 bases: TGTGCCAGCTCACCACCGTTGCTAGCGACCCAGTACTTC.

This chain links TRBV7-9 with TRBJ1-5; 7 bases line up with TRBD1. The CDR3 covers 16 residues. The V and J ends lost 7 bases and 0 bases, in that order; junction bases with no gene match: 9. Per the germline V gene, CDR1 is SEHNR and CDR2 is FQNEAQ (reference sequence). The CDR3 bases are TGTGCCAGCACCCAGGGGGATCTGGGTAGCAATCAGCCCCAGCATTTT. This sequence encodes CASTQGDLGSNQPQHF. Together with reference TRBV7-9 and TRBJ1-5, the CDR3 gives the full variable domain: DTGVSQNPRHKITKRGQNVTFRCDPISEHNRLYWYRQTLGQGPEFLTYFQNEAQLEKSRLLSDRFSAERPKGSFSTLEIQRTEQGDSAMYLCASTQGDLGSNQPQHFGDGTRLSIL.

The chain has TRBV12-5 and TRBJ1-5, with TRBD1 identical over 10 bases. The V and J ends lost 2 bases and 2 bases, in that order; junction bases with no gene match: 21. This CDR3 contains 22 residues. Germline lookup yields CDR1 LGHNT and CDR2 FRNRAP. CDR3 loop: CASGLLTPDPGQGLVGNQPQHF. In nucleotides, the CDR3 is TGTGCTAGTGGTTTGTTAACACCTGACCCGGGACAGGGGCTTGTGGGCAATCAGCCCCAGCATTTT.

The gene calls are TRBV5-1 and TRBJ2-1; 9 bases map to TRBD2. CDR1 and CDR2 (germline): SGHRS, YFSETQ. The CDR3 runs 16 residues. V gave up 9 bases and J gave up 3 bases; unmatched junction bases: 13. The CDR3: CATASMGSGGYNEQFF. DNA for the CDR3: TGCGCCACCGCGTCGATGGGTAGCGGGGGCTACAATGAGCAGTTCTTC.

V and J are TRBV9 and TRBJ2-1; perhaps TRBD2 as D (5 bases). The CDR3 spans 14 residues. Germline V gives CDR1 SGDLS, CDR2 YYNGEE. With 4 bases removed from V and 1 base from J, the gap between germline ends came to 9 bases. The CDR3 reads CASSPSGSYNEQFF. The CDR3 region has the DNA TGTGCCAGCAGCCCGAGCGGTTCCTACAATGAGCAGTTCTTC. Complete variable domain (other parts from reference TRBV9 and TRBJ2-1): DSGVTQTPKHLITATGQRVTLRCSPRSGDLSVYWYQQSLDQGLQFLIQYYNGEERAKGNILERFSAQQFPDLHSELNLSSLELGDSALYFCASSPSGSYNEQFFGPGTRLTVL.

This sequence joins TRBV7-9 and TRBJ2-1, with 8 bases fitting TRBD2. Per the germline V gene, CDR1 is SEHNR and CDR2 is FQNEAQ (reference sequence). CDR3 length: 13 amino acids. V gave up 4 bases and J gave up 9 bases; unmatched junction bases: 5. CDR3 sequence: CASSSHSGIEQFF. The CDR3 DNA reads TGTGCCAGCAGCTCCCATAGCGGGATTGAGCAGTTCTTC. Filled out from reference TRBV7-9 and TRBJ2-1, the complete variable domain reads DTGVSQNPRHKITKRGQNVTFRCDPISEHNRLYWYRQTLGQGPEFLTYFQNEAQLEKSRLLSDRFSAERPKGSFSTLEIQRTEQGDSAMYLCASSSHSGIEQFFGPGTRLTVL.

In its sample, this clone was seen once. The chain combines TRBV9 with TRBJ2-3, with 9 bases lining up with TRBD2. The V segment lost 4 bases and the J segment 2 bases; nucleotides outside the gene matches: 17. CDR3 size: 19 residues. Germline CDR1 and CDR2: SGDLS and YYNGEE. This chain's CDR3 is CASSPLDAGGYITTDTQYF. CDR3 in DNA: TGTGCCAGCAGCCCTCTAGATGCGGGGGGGTACATTACCACAGATACGCAGTATTTT.

The chain recombines TRBV27 with TRBJ2-2; maybe TRBD1 (5 bases). Per germline, CDR1 MNHEY and CDR2 SMNVEV (reference sequence). The CDR3 length is 17 residues. Trimming pared 3 bases from V and 1 base from J, leaving 15 bases between. CDR3 amino acids: CASSFSVRGGNTGELFF. Written as DNA, the CDR3 is TGTGCCAGCAGTTTCTCAGTAAGGGGTGGGAACACCGGGGAGCTGTTTTTT.

This clone is a singleton in its sample. The gene calls are TRBV21-1 and TRBJ1-2; TRBD1 is the table's D call and was not checked against the DNA. TRBV21-1 is designated a pseudogene. There are 16 residues in the CDR3. The CDR3 DNA follows: TGTGCCAGCAGCAAAGGGGACAGGGAAAACGTATATGGCTACACCTTC. Encoded protein: CASSKGDRENVYGYTF.

The chain recombines TRBV5-1 with TRBJ2-7; possibly TRBD2 for D (5 bases). CDR3 size: 14 residues. The V gene lost 0 bases and the J gene lost 2 bases, with 9 bases spanning the gap. CDR1 is SGHRS, CDR2 YFSETQ, per germline. The CDR3 DNA reads as TGCGCCAGCAGCTTGGACTCTAGCACCTACGAGCAGTACTTC. This encodes CASSLDSSTYEQYF.

J is TRBJ2-5 and V is TRBV4-3, with a weak D call TRBD2 (5 bases). The CDR3 is made up of 14 amino acids. Germline lookup yields CDR1 LGHNA and CDR2 YSLEER. Trimming took off 0 bases at V and 4 bases at J, with 9 bases between the two ends. CDR3 DNA: TGCGCCAGCAGCCAAGAGCCGGGGAGAGAGACCCAGTACTTC. Protein: CASSQEPGRETQYF.

This sequence joins TRBV9 and TRBJ1-4, with a tentative D call TRBD1 (5 bases). V was pared by 6 bases and J by 0 bases, with 12 bases between. CDR3 length: 15 residues. Germline assignment: CDR1 SGDLS and CDR2 YYNGEE. The CDR3 reads CASTSGTSTNEKLFF. The DNA of the CDR3 is TGTGCCAGCACCTCAGGGACTTCAACTAATGAAAAACTGTTTTTT. Full variable domain (remainder filled in from reference TRBV9 and TRBJ1-4): DSGVTQTPKHLITATGQRVTLRCSPRSGDLSVYWYQQSLDQGLQFLIQYYNGEERAKGNILERFSAQQFPDLHSELNLSSLELGDSALYFCASTSGTSTNEKLFFGSGTQLSVL.

This sequence joins TRBV27 and TRBJ2-7, with D maybe TRBD2 (6 bases). CDR1 and CDR2 from the germline V gene are MNHEY and SMNVEV (reference sequence). CDR3 size: 18 residues. The V gene lost 3 bases and the J gene lost 2 bases, with 23 bases spanning the gap. The CDR3 is CASSFRSEEPGLPYEQYF. DNA for the CDR3: TGTGCCAGCAGTTTTAGGTCCGAAGAACCGGGACTCCCCTACGAGCAGTACTTC.

The V gene is TRBV4-3, the J gene TRBJ1-2; 8 bases map to TRBD1. The CDR3 has 14 amino acids. Germline V gene lookup returns CDR1 LGHNA and CDR2 YSLEER. The V segment lost 2 bases and the J segment 7 bases; nucleotides outside the gene matches: 6. DNA for the CDR3: TGCGCCAGCAGCCAAAGGACAGGGATTTCTGGCTACACCTTC. It specifies CASSQRTGISGYTF.

The chain has TRBV7-3 and TRBJ2-2, with 8 bases identical to TRBD2. Germline CDR1 is SGHTA and CDR2 is FQGTGA. The CDR3 consists of 16 residues. Trimming cost V 5 bases and J 2 bases; bases outside gene matches: 7. The CDR3 bases are TGTGCCAGCAGCCCCCGGACTAGCCATAACACCGGGGAGCTGTTTTTT. Protein product: CASSPRTSHNTGELFF.

The CDR3 DNA reads TGCGCCAGCAGCTTCGGCGGCAGTCCTAGCACAGATACGCAGTATTTT. This encodes CASSFGGSPSTDTQYF. V and J are TRBV5-1 and TRBJ2-3; D gene uncertain. From germline, CDR1 is SGHRS and CDR2 YFSETQ. V was shortened by 2 bases and J by 0 bases, with 13 bases between the two germline ends. This CDR3 is 16 amino acids long.

The genes are TRBV11-1 and TRBJ2-7; D might be TRBD2 (6 bases). Germline lookup yields CDR1 SGHAT and CDR2 FQDESV (reference sequence). V lost 1 base and J lost 6, with 28 bases in between. The CDR3 is 19 amino acids. CDR3 sequence: CASSLVAALLRLIPSEQYF. As DNA, the CDR3 is TGTGCCAGCAGCTTAGTAGCGGCGCTACTTCGACTTATTCCCTCCGAGCAGTACTTC.

V gene TRBV5-6 combines with J gene TRBJ2-1; D is possibly TRBD1 (6 bases). Germline assignment: CDR1 SGHDT and CDR2 YYEEEE. Trimming took 0 bases from V and 2 from J, leaving 15 bases between them. The CDR3 runs to 17 residues. CDR3 region: CASSLVRGTSTYNEQFF. The DNA of the CDR3 is TGTGCCAGCAGCTTGGTCAGGGGAACCTCTACCTACAATGAGCAGTTCTTC.

This sequence joins TRBV6-5 and TRBJ1-4; 7 bases line up with TRBD1. The ends lost 5 bases at V and 6 bases at J; junction bases unmatched: 9. The CDR3 has 15 residues. The germline gives CDR1 MNHEY, CDR2 SVGAGI. CDR3 loop: CASSPGQVKDEKLFF. The CDR3 DNA follows: TGTGCCAGCAGTCCAGGACAGGTGAAGGATGAAAAACTGTTTTTT.

This CDR3 is CASSLPGLAGSDTQYF. Here the CDR3 DNA reads TGCGCCAGCAGCTTGCCCGGACTAGCGGGATCGGATACGCAGTATTTT. The V gene is TRBV5-1, the J gene TRBJ2-3; 12 nucleotides align to TRBD2. Looked up from germline, CDR1 is SGHRS and CDR2 is YFSETQ. CDR3 length equals 16 residues. The trim removed 1 base at V and 6 bases at J, leaving 6 bases unmatched.

The V gene is TRBV7-2, the J gene TRBJ2-5, with 7 bases aligning to TRBD1. Germline V CDR1 and CDR2: SGHTA, FQGNSA. The CDR3 loop spans 16 amino acids. The V segment lost 3 bases and the J segment 1 base; nucleotides outside the gene matches: 8. Written as DNA, the CDR3 is TGTGCCAGCAGCTTGGTCAGGGGGAGTCTCCAAGAGACCCAGTACTTC. This translates into CASSLVRGSLQETQYF.